This T cell receptor (beta chain) was obtained from a study of vaccination and CD4 T cells after COVID-19. The overall study: Ranging from 14 to 241, the interval between dose two and post-vaccine sampling had a median of 72 days. In the control cultures, a CEFX pool, an HIV-1 Nef pool, or no peptide was supplied.

Treatment defined: approximately nine-day PBMC culture with coronavirus spike peptide pools or control peptides (ViraFEST assay). Ahead of the COVID-19 pandemic (2011-2018), the CD4+ T cells of the unexposed donor were collected. A word on this clonotype: As yet, its antigen is unknown.

The germline gives CDR1 SGHRS, CDR2 YFSETQ. The CDR3 is 15 residues long. Trimming removed 1 base from V and 2 bases from J; junction bases left unmatched: 6. With the Oncomine TCR Beta short-read assay, DNA from cultured CD4+ T cells was sequenced. Using its own MiXCR run on the PCR reads, TCRdb lists one record per CDR3 protein. The top ten clones hold roughly 23% of a sample with just over 7,000 distinct CDR3 sequences, about 40% of them seen once. Study-wide results and limits: Median reactive clonotypes, those recognizing SARS-CoV-2, rose from about 22 to 38, not significantly.

Input material: CD4+ T cells from blood, cultured in vitro. The V gene is TRBV5-1, the J gene TRBJ2-7; TRBD1 matches 7 bases. The sequence came from a human donor in good health. Here the CDR3 DNA reads TGCGCCAGCAGCTTGAGCAGGGGGAAAACCTACGAGCAGTACTTC. It translates to CASSLSRGKTYEQYF.